These 30 T cell receptor beta chains share one sample of origin, sequenced in a study of T cells in Graves' hyperthyroidism and ophthalmopathy. Authors of the study amplified TCR beta CDR3 regions from RNA transcripts. First-round RT-PCR with HTBI primers amplified the TCR CDR3 region. TCRdb independently ran MiXCR on the multiplex PCR reads; one entry per CDR3 protein. The data hold 250,000 to 300,000 distinct CDR3 sequences, with approximately 19% observed a single time. Material: blood. The receptors come from a man in his fifties with Graves' ophthalmopathy.

The table lists this clonotype with a few counts. The J gene is TRBJ2-1, the V gene TRBV20-1; 11 nucleotides agree with TRBD2. The CDR3 is 16 residues long. Losses at the gene ends were 2 bases for V and 0 bases for J; bases not matched to a gene: 3. Germline V gene data show CDR1 as DFQATT and CDR2 as SNEGSKA (reference sequence). The CDR3 reads CSARLAGGSSYNEQFF. The DNA for the CDR3 is TGCAGTGCTAGACTAGCGGGAGGAAGCTCCTACAATGAGCAGTTCTTC.

Remarks on this clonotype: A much larger clone lies one base from this, so it may be a read error. This chain links TRBV24-1 with TRBJ2-3, with D unresolved. This CDR3 region has 12 residues. CDR1 is KGHDR and CDR2 is SFDVKD in the germline V gene. The germline V and J ends were trimmed by 9 bases and 9 bases, with 15 bases remaining between them. The CDR3, as DNA: TGTGCCACCCGAGACTCGAGTCGGACGCAGTATTTT. As protein: CATRDSSRTQYF.

The chain couples TRBV7-9 to TRBJ2-7; 14 bases align to TRBD2. Germline V CDR1 and CDR2: SEHNR, FQNEAQ (reference sequence). This CDR3 is built from 15 residues. After removal of 4 bases from V and 7 bases from J, the junction contained 6 bases not matched to a gene. The CDR3 spells CASSYQGLAGEEQYF. As DNA, the CDR3 is TGTGCCAGCAGCTACCAGGGACTAGCGGGGGAAGAGCAGTACTTC.

This clonotype has only a few counts. The chain is built from TRBV5-1 and TRBJ2-1; TRBD2 might be the D (5 bases). Germline loops: CDR1 SGHRS, CDR2 YFSETQ. Deletions cut 4 bases from V and 9 bases from J, with 17 bases between. The CDR3 is 14 amino acids. Here the CDR3 reads CASSPQNGGIEQFF. The CDR3 region has the DNA TGCGCCAGCAGCCCTCAAAACGGAGGAATTGAGCAGTTCTTC.

This clonotype was detected only a few times. This sequence joins TRBV7-2 and TRBJ1-3, with TRBD1 matching 8 bases. The CDR3 consists of 16 residues. V lost 5 bases to trimming and J lost 4 bases; unmatched junction nucleotides: 10. Germline CDR1 SGHTA, CDR2 FQGNSA. For the CDR3, the DNA is TGTGCCAGCAGCGCGAAGCTAGGGACAGGAGGAAACACCATATATTTT. Encoded protein: CASSAKLGTGGNTIYF.

This clonotype was counted at least ten times. The chain is built from TRBV7-9 and TRBJ2-1; D is tentatively TRBD1 or TRBD2 (5 bases each). The CDR3 runs 18 residues. CDR1 SEHNR and CDR2 FQNEAQ come from the germline V gene (reference sequence). V was shortened by 5 bases and J by 3 bases, with 23 bases between the two germline ends. Here the CDR3 reads CASSRRSGTEAYYNEQFF. The CDR3 nucleotides are TGTGCCAGCAGCCGACGGTCTGGGACCGAAGCGTACTACAATGAGCAGTTCTTC.

To note about this clonotype: This may come from a read error, since a much larger clone is one base off. Here the CDR3 omits its conserved ending phenylalanine or tryptophan, so a read error is the likely source. The rearrangement uses TRBV28 and TRBJ2-1; tentatively, D is TRBD2 (5 bases). With 4 bases removed from V and 1 base from J, the gap between germline ends came to 20 bases. The V gene's germline CDR1 is MDHEN and CDR2 SYDVKM. The CDR3 is 18 amino acids. CDR3 DNA sequence: TGTGCCAGCAGTTCCCCCTTAAGGGCCGAGGGATCCTACAATGAGCAGTTCCTC. Translated: CASSSPLRAEGSYNEQFL.

The CDR3 DNA reads TGTGCCAGCGAGGCTCCAGGAGTAGCGGGTCCCAATGAGCAGTTCTTC. It encodes CASEAPGVAGPNEQFF. The chain recombines TRBV6-2 or TRBV6-3 with TRBJ2-1; 7 bases agree with TRBD2. CDR1 MNHEY and CDR2 SVGEGT come from the germline V gene. The CDR3 loop spans 16 amino acids. Trimming took 8 bases from V and 6 from J; bases not matched to a gene: 16.

This clonotype appeared many times. The rearrangement links TRBV7-3 to TRBJ2-5, with TRBD2 matching 7 bases. The germline gives CDR1 SGHTA, CDR2 FQGTGA. The CDR3 length is 15 residues. The junction had 10 bases not matched to a gene; V was cut back by 4 bases and J by 5 bases. The CDR3 here is CASSSVGGSSETQYF. DNA for the CDR3: TGTGCCAGCAGCTCTGTCGGCGGGAGTAGCGAGACCCAGTACTTC.

A few counts support this clonotype. This chain connects TRBV7-3 to TRBJ2-2; a weak D match, TRBD2 (6 bases). Trimming stripped 3 bases from V and 1 base from J, with 9 bases between. The CDR3 sequence is 15 residues long. Germline CDR1 and CDR2: SGHTA and FQGTGA. Here the CDR3 reads CASSFLGGNTGELFF. As DNA, the CDR3 is TGTGCCAGCAGCTTTCTCGGGGGGAACACCGGGGAGCTGTTTTTT.

The chain has TRBV15 and TRBJ2-7; D is ambiguous. V shed 1 base and J shed 3 bases, with 13 bases lying between them. Germline V CDR1 and CDR2: LNHNV, YYDKDF (reference sequence). The CDR3 runs 15 residues. This CDR3 is CATSRGVTGGYEQYF. Written as DNA, the CDR3 is TGTGCCACCAGCAGAGGTGTTACGGGCGGCTACGAGCAGTACTTC.

The chain is built from TRBV9 and TRBJ2-1, with 8 bases lining up with TRBD1. The V gene end was trimmed by 2 bases and the J gene end by 0 bases; junction bases not matched to a gene: 4. The CDR3 runs 16 residues. CDR1 and CDR2 (germline): SGDLS, YYNGEE. CDR3 protein: CASSVPGGRSYNEQFF. The CDR3 DNA reads TGTGCCAGCAGCGTTCCAGGGGGCCGCTCCTACAATGAGCAGTTCTTC. The variable domain in full, with the rest retrieved from reference TRBV9 and TRBJ2-1, is DSGVTQTPKHLITATGQRVTLRCSPRSGDLSVYWYQQSLDQGLQFLIQYYNGEERAKGNILERFSAQQFPDLHSELNLSSLELGDSALYFCASSVPGGRSYNEQFFGPGTRLTVL.

This clonotype was recorded a few times. The CDR3 nucleotides are TGTGCCAGCAGTACCGGGACAACACACAATGAGCAGTTCTTC. Translation: CASSTGTTHNEQFF. The chain employs TRBV27 and TRBJ2-1; TRBD1 might be the D (6 bases). V dropped 5 bases and J dropped 5 bases, with 13 bases sitting between them. Germline V gives CDR1 MNHEY, CDR2 SMNVEV (reference sequence). The CDR3 length is 14 residues.

Many counts were recorded for this clonotype. The chain recombines TRBV12-3 or TRBV12-4 with TRBJ2-1, with TRBD2 matching 9 bases. V trimming: 5 bases; J trimming: 8 bases; junction bases outside the gene matches: 13. The CDR3 loop spans 16 amino acids. CDR3 in amino acids: CASSRKLAGIVDEQFF. The DNA of the CDR3 is TGTGCCAGCAGTCGAAAGCTAGCGGGGATCGTCGATGAGCAGTTCTTC.

At least ten counts were recorded for this clonotype. The CDR3 region has the DNA TGTGCCTGGAGTATAGCGGGAAGCTTGGGTACGCAGTATTTT. It codes for CAWSIAGSLGTQYF. The chain joins TRBV30 to TRBJ2-3, with 8 bases fitting TRBD2. Losses at the gene ends were 2 bases for V and 8 bases for J; bases not matched to a gene: 9. Germline CDR1 GTSNPN, CDR2 SVGIG (reference sequence). The length of the CDR3 is 14 residues.

This clonotype was observed at least ten times. The chain links TRBV12-3 or TRBV12-4 to TRBJ2-5, with 7 bases identical to TRBD1. V was clipped by 1 base and J by 1 base; unmatched bases: 3. The CDR3 loop spans 15 amino acids. DNA of the CDR3: TGTGCCAGCAGTTTAGGTTCAGGGGGCCAAGAGACCCAGTACTTC. It encodes CASSLGSGGQETQYF.

This chain uses TRBV20-1 with TRBJ2-7; 12 positions match TRBD2. The CDR3 extends over 14 amino acids. Losses at the gene ends were 6 bases for V and 6 bases for J; bases not matched to a gene: 9. The germline V gene has CDR1 DFQATT and CDR2 SNEGSKA (reference sequence). CDR3 DNA: TGCAGTGCCGTACTAGCGGGAGGCTCCGGCGAGCAGTACTTC. The encoded protein is CSAVLAGGSGEQYF.

This clonotype was detected many times. This chain connects TRBV11-3 to TRBJ2-1; a weak D match, TRBD1 (5 bases). Per the germline V gene, CDR1 is SGHNT and CDR2 is YENEEA. The V end lost 5 bases, the J end lost 9 bases, and 14 bases lay between the germline ends. There are 13 residues in the CDR3. DNA of the CDR3: TGTGCCAGCAGCCCCAGGATAGGGGCTGAGCAGTTCTTC. This encodes CASSPRIGAEQFF.

The chain joins TRBV4-1 to TRBJ2-7; 7 bases agree with TRBD2. V lost 0 bases to trimming and J lost 6 bases; unmatched junction nucleotides: 11. The CDR3 spans 16 residues. Germline V gives CDR1 MGHRA, CDR2 YSYEKL. CDR3: CASSQDAASGKSEQYF. The CDR3 DNA reads as TGCGCCAGCAGCCAAGATGCAGCCAGCGGGAAATCCGAGCAGTACTTC.

Regarding this clonotype: A read error is possible here, since a much larger clone lies one base away. This likely comes from a read error, as the CDR3 has no conserved phenylalanine or tryptophan at its end. J is TRBJ2-5 and V is TRBV12-5; D tentatively fits TRBD1 or TRBD2 (5 bases each). The V end was cut by 4 bases, the J end by 4 bases, with 13 bases between. The CDR3 sequence is 14 residues long. Per germline, CDR1 LGHNT and CDR2 FRNRAP. The CDR3 sequence is CASGWDDQGETQYL. In DNA form, the CDR3 reads TGTGCTAGTGGTTGGGACGACCAGGGAGAGACCCAGTACCTC.

This clonotype has ten or more counts. V and J are TRBV7-8 and TRBJ2-7; D is ambiguous. V was pared by 3 bases and J by 1 base, with 10 bases between. CDR1 is SGHVS and CDR2 is FQNEAQ in the germline V gene. The CDR3 consists of 14 residues. In nucleotides, the CDR3 is TGTGCCAGCAGCTTTCAACGTACGTCCTACGAGCAGTACTTC. It translates to CASSFQRTSYEQYF. Full variable domain (missing parts from reference TRBV7-8 and TRBJ2-7): GAGVSQSPRYKVAKRGQDVALRCDPISGHVSLFWYQQALGQGPEFLTYFQNEAQLDKSGLPSDRFFAERPEGSVSTLKIQRTQQEDSAVYLCASSFQRTSYEQYFGPGTRLTVT.

This clonotype was recorded a few times. DNA for the CDR3: TGTGCCAGCAGCCAAGGGGAAGGAAACACCGGGGAGCTGTTTTTT. Amino acids: CASSQGEGNTGELFF. This sequence joins TRBV3-1 and TRBJ2-2; D is uncertain. Deletions cut 1 base from V and 2 bases from J, with 8 bases between. Germline V gene lookup returns CDR1 LGHDT and CDR2 YNNKEL (reference sequence). The CDR3 is 15 residues long.

A few counts support this clonotype. This sequence joins TRBV27 and TRBJ2-1; no reliable D call. Germline lookup yields CDR1 MNHEY and CDR2 SMNVEV (reference sequence). The CDR3 is made up of 15 amino acids. Trimming took off 4 bases at V and 4 bases at J, with 14 bases between the two ends. Here the CDR3 DNA reads TGTGCCAGCAGTTCCTCGGAATACCAATACAATGAGCAGTTCTTC. Translation gives CASSSSEYQYNEQFF.

This clonotype was observed a few times. The chain recombines TRBV10-3 with TRBJ2-2, with 8 positions matching TRBD2. The germline gives CDR1 ENHRY, CDR2 SYGVKD. This CDR3 is built from 18 residues. Trimming cost V 0 bases and J 4 bases; bases outside gene matches: 10. Here the CDR3 reads CAISESGPPAGVTGELFF. The CDR3 DNA reads TGTGCCATCAGTGAGTCAGGACCACCAGCGGGAGTCACCGGGGAGCTGTTTTTT.

This clonotype was counted a few times. The chain links TRBV7-8 to TRBJ2-3; no reliable D call. In germline, CDR1 is SGHVS, CDR2 FQNEAQ. Trimming removed 1 base from V and 3 bases from J, with 11 bases in between. The CDR3 consists of 15 residues. CDR3 bases: TGTGCCAGCAGCTTAGGGGCCCCGCGGACAGATACGCAGTATTTT. This encodes CASSLGAPRTDTQYF.

The rearrangement joins TRBV6-2 or TRBV6-3 to TRBJ1-2; D unresolved. In germline, CDR1 is MNHEY, CDR2 SVGEGT. The germline V and J ends were trimmed by 8 bases and 7 bases, with 14 bases remaining between them. The CDR3 extends over 12 amino acids. The CDR3 nucleotides are TGTGCCAGCGACTCACCCACCGGTGGCTACACCTTC. Translation: CASDSPTGGYTF.

Here the CDR3 reads CAISEPATGANVLTF. The CDR3 nucleotides read TGTGCCATCAGTGAACCGGCGACCGGGGCCAACGTCCTGACTTTC. The genes are TRBV10-3 and TRBJ2-6; D ambiguous. The CDR3 has 15 residues. Germline CDR1 reads ENHRY; CDR2 reads SYGVKD. Trimming removed 3 bases at V and 4 bases at J, with 10 bases between.

This clonotype was recorded at least ten times. The V gene is TRBV30, the J gene TRBJ1-2; D gene ambiguous. This CDR3 spans 13 amino acids. Trimming cost V 4 bases and J 7 bases, with 16 bases left between them. The germline V gene encodes CDR1 GTSNPN and CDR2 SVGIG (reference sequence). CDR3 bases: TGTGCCTGGACGCGGGCTGTCGGTGGTGGCTACACCTTC. Translated: CAWTRAVGGGYTF.

There are many counts of this clonotype. CDR3 nucleotides: TGTGCCTGGATGGAGGGGATAAGAAACATTCAGTACTTC. It translates to CAWMEGIRNIQYF. The chain carries TRBV30 and TRBJ2-4; D might be TRBD2 (6 bases). This CDR3 contains 13 residues. V was cut by 4 bases and J by 6 bases, with 13 bases left in between. Per germline, CDR1 GTSNPN and CDR2 SVGIG (reference sequence).

The chain is built from TRBV27 and TRBJ1-5; D remains unclear. The CDR3 has 14 residues. Germline values: CDR1 MNHEY, CDR2 SMNVEV (reference sequence). Trimming pared 1 base from V and 3 bases from J, leaving 7 bases between. CDR3 loop: CASSLFAFNQPQHF. Written as DNA, the CDR3 is TGTGCCAGCAGTTTATTTGCCTTCAATCAGCCCCAGCATTTT.